This T cell receptor (beta chain) was identified in a study of response to subunit inactivated influenza vaccine. Whole-study results and caveats: It was the authors' suggestion that each seasonal influenza vaccination recruits few new T cells.

The CDR3 has 15 amino acids. Trimming left V 0 bases short and J 4 bases short, with 7 bases between. Germline V CDR1 and CDR2: ENHRY, SYGVKD. TCRdb re-called the RT-PCR reads with MiXCR, one entry per CDR3 protein. The sample has about 480,000 distinct CDR3 sequences, over 9.5% seen once. With respect to this clonotype: Its antigen remains unknown.

The J gene is TRBJ2-6, the V gene TRBV10-3, with D hard to call. The sequence was obtained from a man over 45 who received an inactivated influenza vaccine. This sample comprised PBMCs from blood, obtained more than 35 days after vaccination. CDR3 protein: CAISESAQGANVLTF. CDR3 bases: TGTGCCATCAGTGAGTCGGCTCAGGGGGCCAACGTCCTGACTTTC.